The source of this T cell receptor beta chain is a study of T cell responses to AZD1222 COVID-19 vaccine. Repertoires were generated with immunoSEQ multiplex PCR, while TCRdb's copy carries only in-frame clones and drops some. The sample includes fewer than 120,000 clones, around 90% of them seen just once. Germline V gene data show CDR1 as LGHDT and CDR2 as YNNKEL (reference sequence). V lost 2 bases and J lost 3; bases outside the gene matches: 10. The CDR3 spans 17 residues. The sample here was peripheral blood, taken 28 days after the second AZD1222 dose. The rearrangement links TRBV3-1 (or the pseudogene TRBV3-2) to TRBJ2-3; 8 nucleotides line up with TRBD2. The TCR sequence derives from an adult who received the AZD1222 COVID-19 vaccine. The CDR3 DNA is TGTGCCAGCAGCCAATCTATTAGCGGGGAGTTGACAGATACGCAGTATTTT. Its translation: CASSQSISGELTDTQYF.